The source of this T cell receptor beta chain is a study of response to subunit inactivated influenza vaccine. The germline V gene encodes CDR1 DFQATT and CDR2 SNEGSKA (reference sequence). The ends were cut back, 2 bases at V and 6 bases at J, with 13 bases in the middle. The CDR3 totals 14 residues. TCRdb used MiXCR to reprocess the RT-PCR reads, holding one entry per CDR3 protein. The sample consists of around 650,000 distinct CDR3 sequences, less than 20% of them appearing once. Study-wide results and caveats: Each seasonal flu vaccination may recruit only limited new T cells, authors suggested.

This clonotype turned up a few times. What it recognizes is unknown. The source was PBMCs from blood, collected approximately 13 days after vaccination. This TCR came from a man aged 45-65 years who received an inactivated influenza vaccine. The V call is TRBV20-1, the J call TRBJ2-2; tentatively, D is TRBD1 (6 bases). Written as DNA, the CDR3 is TGCAGTGCTAGAATGAGCCAGGGGTCCGGGGAGCTGTTTTTT. Protein product: CSARMSQGSGELFF.